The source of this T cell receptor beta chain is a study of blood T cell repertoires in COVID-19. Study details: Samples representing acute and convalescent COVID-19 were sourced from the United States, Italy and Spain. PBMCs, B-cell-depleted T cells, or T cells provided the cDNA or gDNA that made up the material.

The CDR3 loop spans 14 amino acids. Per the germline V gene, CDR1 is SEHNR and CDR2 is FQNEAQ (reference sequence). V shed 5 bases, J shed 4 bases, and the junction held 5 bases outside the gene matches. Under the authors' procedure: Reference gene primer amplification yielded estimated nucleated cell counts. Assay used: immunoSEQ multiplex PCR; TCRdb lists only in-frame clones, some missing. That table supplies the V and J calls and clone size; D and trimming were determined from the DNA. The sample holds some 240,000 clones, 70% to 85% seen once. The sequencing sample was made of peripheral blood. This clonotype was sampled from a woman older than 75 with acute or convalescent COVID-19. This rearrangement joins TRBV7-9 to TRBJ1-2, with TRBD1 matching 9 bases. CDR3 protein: CASSQGQGSYGYTF. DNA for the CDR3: TGTGCCAGCAGCCAGGGACAGGGATCCTATGGCTACACCTTC.